What follows are 20 T cell receptor beta chains derived from one specimen sequenced in a study of blood T cells in healthy people across ages. The authors ran a second PCR of about 7 to 11 cycles using a sample-barcoded 5' primer and a J-beta primer mix. Using its own MiXCR run on the 5' RACE reads, TCRdb lists one record per CDR3 protein. The repertoire consists of about 1 million distinct CDR3 sequences, with approximately 25% occurring once and the leading ten covering around 0.7%. This sample was shared with a second study, whose subject was T cells of mothers and their children.

Sequencing input: blood. All receptors come from a girl aged 2-10 years in good health.

This clonotype was seen only a few times. This chain joins TRBV15 and TRBJ1-1; D perhaps matches TRBD1 (5 bases). Trimming left V 3 bases short and J 1 base short, with 18 bases between. CDR1 LNHNV and CDR2 YYDKDF come from the germline V gene (reference sequence). This CDR3 is built from 17 residues. The CDR3: CATSSPREGFGNTEAFF. The CDR3 coding sequence is TGTGCCACCAGCAGCCCCAGGGAGGGCTTCGGGAACACTGAAGCTTTCTTT.

Concerning this clonotype itself: The limits of the CDR3 on the DNA are not certain, so only TCRdb's listed CDR3 is given. The chain's CDR3 is CASSVGFGSGGDGYAF. The chain links TRBV2 to TRBJ1-2. Germline assignment: CDR1 SNHLY and CDR2 FYNNEI. The CDR3 is 16 residues long, ends included.

The chain combines TRBV20-1 with TRBJ2-7; possibly TRBD2 for D (6 bases). This CDR3 spans 14 amino acids. The V gene lost 0 bases and the J gene lost 4 bases, with 13 bases spanning the gap. Germline V CDR1 and CDR2: DFQATT, SNEGSKA (reference sequence). This CDR3 is CSARDMAGSYEQYF. In DNA form, the CDR3 reads TGCAGTGCTAGAGATATGGCGGGGTCATACGAGCAGTACTTC.

V is TRBV20-1 and J is TRBJ1-2; D is possibly TRBD1 (5 bases). The V end was cut by 6 bases, the J end by 4 bases, with 9 bases between. The germline gives CDR1 DFQATT, CDR2 SNEGSKA (reference sequence). The CDR3 loop spans 11 amino acids. The CDR3 region has the DNA TGCAGTGCCTCGACAGTCTATGGCTACACCTTC. It is translated as CSASTVYGYTF.

This clonotype was seen more than once but under ten times. This chain uses TRBV6-5 with TRBJ2-5; TRBD2 is a possible D gene (5 bases). Between the trimmed V and J ends, which lost 4 bases and 4 bases, there was a span of 10 bases. The CDR3 covers 13 residues. Per the germline V gene, CDR1 is MNHEY and CDR2 is SVGAGI. CDR3 DNA: TGTGCCAGCAGTTCCCCCCTAGCAGAGACCCAGTACTTC. It encodes CASSSPLAETQYF.

CDR3 DNA sequence: TGTGCCAGCAGTTTTGGGGCAGCTAACACTGAAGCTTTCTTT. It yields the protein CASSFGAANTEAFF. The V gene is TRBV28, the J gene TRBJ1-1, with D tentatively TRBD1 (5 bases). The V end lost 3 bases, the J end lost 2 bases, and 10 bases lay between the germline ends. The CDR3 contains 14 residues. Germline V gene data show CDR1 as MDHEN and CDR2 as SYDVKM.

Turning to this clonotype: Mismatch with germline at one junction end may stem from a read error. V is TRBV28 and J is TRBJ1-4; D remains unclear. In germline, CDR1 is MDHEN, CDR2 SYDVKM. This CDR3 has 14 amino acids. This chain's CDR3 is CASGLFGTNEKLFF. The CDR3 bases are TGTGCCAGCGGTTTGTTCGGAACTAATGAAAAACTGTTTTTT.

This clonotype was detected only a few times. The V gene is TRBV13, the J gene TRBJ2-3; 8 nucleotides line up with TRBD1. From germline, CDR1 is PRHDT and CDR2 FYEKMQ (reference sequence). The V gene end was trimmed by 5 bases and the J gene end by 3 bases; junction bases not matched to a gene: 4. The CDR3 loop spans 14 amino acids. CDR3 sequence: CASSSNRGTDTQYF. For the CDR3, the DNA is TGTGCCAGCAGCAGCAACAGGGGGACAGATACGCAGTATTTT.

The V gene is TRBV7-6, the J gene TRBJ2-1; possibly TRBD1 or TRBD2 for D (6 bases each). Per germline, CDR1 SGHVS and CDR2 FNYEAQ. Trimming stripped 4 bases from V and 5 bases from J, with 15 bases between. CDR3 length: 15 amino acids. In nucleotides, the CDR3 is TGTGCCAGCAGCTCCGGGGGCATGGGGCACAATGAGCAGTTCTTC. Translating gives CASSSGGMGHNEQFF. Full variable domain (missing parts from reference TRBV7-6 and TRBJ2-1): GAGVSQSPRYKVTKRGQDVALRCDPISGHVSLYWYRQALGQGPEFLTYFNYEAQQDKSGLPNDRFSAERPEGSISTLTIQRTEQRDSAMYRCASSSGGMGHNEQFFGPGTRLTVL.

The chain couples TRBV7-9 to TRBJ2-5; 7 nucleotides agree with TRBD2. The length of the CDR3 is 16 residues. Germline V gene lookup returns CDR1 SEHNR and CDR2 FQNEAQ (reference sequence). J lost 0 bases, V lost 6 bases, and 10 bases had no gene match. CDR3: CASRGRAGTYQETQYF. DNA of the CDR3: TGTGCCAGCAGGGGACGAGCGGGGACCTACCAAGAGACCCAGTACTTC.

This clonotype turned up a few times. The genes are TRBV20-1 and TRBJ1-1; weak D call: TRBD1 (5 bases). V was cut by 6 bases and J by 1 base, with 12 bases left in between. Looked up from germline, CDR1 is DFQATT and CDR2 is SNEGSKA (reference sequence). This CDR3 spans 13 amino acids. CDR3 DNA: TGCAGTGCCGTGGGGGGAGAGAACACTGAAGCTTTCTTT. It yields the protein CSAVGGENTEAFF.

V and J are TRBV29-1 and TRBJ2-5, with D uncertain. The CDR3 loop spans 13 amino acids. Germline lookup yields CDR1 SQVTM and CDR2 ANQGSEA. V was clipped by 2 bases and J by 4 bases, with 11 bases between them. The CDR3 is CSVETGAGETQYF. The DNA of the CDR3 is TGCAGCGTTGAAACTGGAGCAGGAGAGACCCAGTACTTC. Full variable domain (remainder filled in from reference TRBV29-1 and TRBJ2-5): SAVISQKPSRDICQRGTSLTIQCQVDSQVTMMFWYRQQPGQSLTLIATANQGSEATYESGFVIDKFPISRPNLTFSTLTVSNMSPEDSSIYLCSVETGAGETQYFGPGTRLLVL.

This clonotype has only a few counts. The chain links TRBV5-6 to TRBJ2-2; D unresolved. CDR3 size: 13 residues. Trimming removed 4 bases from V and 9 bases from J, with 13 bases in between. Germline V gives CDR1 SGHDT, CDR2 YYEEEE. CDR3: CASSEIVQRELFF. The DNA of the CDR3 is TGTGCCAGCAGCGAAATCGTTCAAAGGGAGCTGTTTTTT.

The CDR3 loop reads CASSQMTTKVTVNTEAFF. Written as DNA, the CDR3 is TGTGCCAGCAGCCAAATGACGACAAAGGTTACAGTGAACACTGAAGCTTTCTTT. The chain uses TRBV14 and TRBJ1-1; no clear D gene. The germline gives CDR1 SGHDN, CDR2 FVKESK. V lost 2 bases and J 0 bases, leaving 19 bases between the germline ends. The length of the CDR3 is 18 residues.

J is TRBJ2-5 and V is TRBV11-1; D may be TRBD2 (5 bases). The V end was cut by 7 bases, the J end by 5 bases, with 20 bases between. Germline-derived CDR1 and CDR2 are SGHAT and FQDESV (reference sequence). The CDR3 has 15 amino acids. The CDR3, as DNA: TGTGCCAGCACCCAAGGCTCGGGGTGGAGTGAGACCCAGTACTTC. This sequence encodes CASTQGSGWSETQYF. Using reference TRBV11-1 and TRBJ2-5 for the parts outside the CDR3, the full variable domain is EAEVAQSPRYKITEKSQAVAFWCDPISGHATLYWYRQILGQGPELLVQFQDESVVDDSQLPKDRFSAERLKGVDSTLKIQPAELGDSAMYLCASTQGSGWSETQYFGPGTRLLVL.

A few counts support this clonotype. The chain uses TRBV9 and TRBJ2-3; TRBD1 agrees at 7 bases. The CDR3 is made up of 14 amino acids. The junction had 4 bases not matched to a gene; V was cut back by 0 bases and J by 6 bases. Germline V gene data show CDR1 as SGDLS and CDR2 as YYNGEE. The CDR3, as DNA: TGTGCCAGCAGCGTAGCAGGGACAGTCGATACGCAGTATTTT. It translates to CASSVAGTVDTQYF.

This clonotype was counted a few times. At one boundary the junction diverges from the germline segment, which might be a read error. The chain combines TRBV7-9 with TRBJ2-4, with 8 bases aligning to TRBD1. This CDR3 has 12 residues. CDR1 SEHNR and CDR2 FQNEAQ come from the germline V gene (reference sequence). In nucleotides, the CDR3 is TGTGCCAGCAGCTTATCGGACAGGGAGAAACACTTC. Protein sequence: CASSLSDREKHF. The whole variable domain, filled in from reference TRBV7-9 and TRBJ2-4, reads DTGVSQNPRHKITKRGQNVTFRCDPISEHNRLYWYRQTLGQGPEFLTYFQNEAQLEKSRLLSDRFSAERPKGSFSTLEIQRTEQGDSAMYLCASSLSDREKHFGAGTRLSVL.

The chain couples TRBV19 to TRBJ2-1; 7 nucleotides line up with TRBD1. The CDR3 contains 15 residues. J gave up 3 bases and V 6 bases, and 8 bases lay outside the gene matches. The germline V gene encodes CDR1 LNHDA and CDR2 SQIVND (reference sequence). The CDR3 region is CASRLGTVLYNEQFF. For the CDR3, the DNA is TGTGCCAGTAGGTTGGGGACAGTGCTCTACAATGAGCAGTTCTTC.

The chain links TRBV12-5 to TRBJ2-1, with D perhaps TRBD1 or TRBD2 (5 bases each). V shed 3 bases and J shed 10 bases, with 10 bases lying between them. Germline CDR1 reads LGHNT; CDR2 reads FRNRAP. CDR3 length: 12 residues. The CDR3 is CASGLLGTEQFF. CDR3 coding DNA: TGTGCTAGTGGTTTACTTGGGACGGAGCAGTTCTTC.

This clonotype has only a few counts. The rearrangement uses TRBV9 and TRBJ2-5; 9 nucleotides align to TRBD1. This CDR3 is 15 amino acids long. The germline CDR1 and CDR2 sequences are SGDLS and YYNGEE. The junction had 3 bases not matched to a gene; V was cut back by 1 base and J by 2 bases. The CDR3 here is CASSVTGGTQETQYF. CDR3 in DNA: TGTGCCAGCAGCGTAACAGGGGGCACACAAGAGACCCAGTACTTC.